This is a list of T cell receptor beta chains from one sample in a study of cytomegalovirus exposure and HLA in healthy donors. Sequencing was performed with immunoSEQ multiplex PCR; in TCRdb, only in-frame clones are kept and a portion is missing. Of approximately 290,000 clones in the sample, approximately 80% were seen once. Sequenced material: PBMCs. The receptors were sampled from a girl aged 2-10 years in good health and CMV-seronegative. CDR3s include the opening cysteine and the closing phenylalanine or tryptophan. Each record gives: D gene, V gene, clone size, J gene, CDR3 protein, CDR3 DNA. The D gene is left open where the match is weak. Expanded clones get a size class; other rows say once, few or many, or leave the size out.

D gene: TRBD1; V gene: TRBV6-5; clone size: NA; J gene: TRBJ2-7; CDR3 protein: CASSPHDRGEQYF; CDR3 DNA: TGTGCCAGCAGCCCGCACGACAGGGGCGAGCAGTACTTC
D gene: TRBD2; V gene: TRBV28; clone size: once; J gene: TRBJ2-1; CDR3 protein: CASSPTNGGGYNEQFF; CDR3 DNA: TGTGCCAGCAGCCCTACAAACGGGGGGGGATACAATGAGCAGTTCTTC
D gene: NA; V gene: TRBV28; clone size: NA; J gene: TRBJ1-2; CDR3 protein: CASSYHGMSYGYTF; CDR3 DNA: TGTGCCAGCAGTTATCACGGGATGAGCTATGGCTACACCTTC
D gene: TRBD2; V gene: TRBV27; clone size: NA; J gene: TRBJ2-3; CDR3 protein: CASYNSGSGTDTQYF; CDR3 DNA: TGTGCCAGCTATAATAGCGGGAGCGGCACAGATACGCAGTATTTT
D gene: TRBD2; V gene: TRBV19; clone size: NA; J gene: TRBJ2-1; CDR3 protein: CASRRSGSNVYNEQFF; CDR3 DNA: TGTGCCAGTAGGCGTAGCGGGAGCAACGTGTACAATGAGCAGTTCTTC
D gene: NA; V gene: TRBV6-1; clone size: NA; J gene: TRBJ2-1; CDR3 protein: CASRQGYEQFF; CDR3 DNA: TGTGCCAGCAGACAGGGCTATGAGCAGTTCTTC
D gene: TRBD1; V gene: TRBV2; clone size: NA; J gene: TRBJ1-1; CDR3 protein: CASRDRGGNTEAFF; CDR3 DNA: TGTGCCAGCAGGGACAGGGGTGGGAACACTGAAGCTTTCTTT
D gene: TRBD2; V gene: TRBV14; clone size: NA; J gene: TRBJ2-1; CDR3 protein: CASSFPGLAGTNEQFF; CDR3 DNA: TGTGCCAGCAGCTTTCCGGGACTAGCGGGGACCAATGAGCAGTTCTTC
D gene: NA; V gene: TRBV28; clone size: NA; J gene: TRBJ1-2; CDR3 protein: CASSLEGFYGYTF; CDR3 DNA: TGTGCCAGCAGTCTGGAGGGGTTCTATGGCTACACCTTC
D gene: NA; V gene: TRBV2; clone size: NA; J gene: TRBJ1-1; CDR3 protein: CASRREGNTEAFF; CDR3 DNA: TGTGCCAGCAGAAGGGAGGGGAACACTGAAGCTTTCTTT
D gene: TRBD1; V gene: TRBV9; clone size: NA; J gene: TRBJ2-4; CDR3 protein: CASSVETGRGNIQYF; CDR3 DNA: TGTGCCAGCAGCGTCGAGACAGGGAGAGGGAACATTCAGTACTTC
D gene: NA; V gene: TRBV19; clone size: NA; J gene: TRBJ1-1; CDR3 protein: CASSIDVWTSHTEAFF; CDR3 DNA: TGTGCCAGTAGTATAGATGTTTGGACTTCCCACACTGAAGCTTTCTTT
D gene: TRBD1; V gene: TRBV28; clone size: few; J gene: TRBJ1-2; CDR3 protein: CASSTPTRQGGMRGYTF; CDR3 DNA: TGTGCCAGCAGCACCCCGACTCGACAGGGGGGTATGAGAGGCTACACCTTC
D gene: NA; V gene: TRBV2; clone size: NA; J gene: TRBJ1-6; CDR3 protein: CASRRPGSLRNSPLHF; CDR3 DNA: TGTGCCAGCAGGAGGCCAGGGTCCCTTCGGAATTCACCCCTCCACTTT
D gene: NA; V gene: TRBV5-4; clone size: NA; J gene: TRBJ1-1; CDR3 protein: CASSGGSGTEAFF; CDR3 DNA: TGTGCCAGCAGCGGCGGATCGGGCACTGAAGCTTTCTTT
D gene: NA; V gene: TRBV10-3; clone size: once; J gene: TRBJ2-3; CDR3 protein: CAISGSGGDTDTQYF; CDR3 DNA: TGTGCCATCAGTGGCTCGGGCGGGGACACAGATACGCAGTATTTT
D gene: TRBD1; V gene: TRBV19; clone size: NA; J gene: TRBJ1-5; CDR3 protein: CASSTEPGQVDMGNQPQHF; CDR3 DNA: TGTGCCAGTAGTACCGAACCGGGACAGGTCGATATGGGCAATCAGCCCCAGCATTTT
D gene: TRBD1; V gene: TRBV28; clone size: few; J gene: TRBJ1-6; CDR3 protein: CASSLGDRVNSPLHF; CDR3 DNA: TGTGCCAGCAGTTTGGGGGACAGGGTTAATTCACCCCTCCACTTT
D gene: NA; V gene: TRBV7-2; clone size: NA; J gene: TRBJ2-7; CDR3 protein: CASSLRSGAFPEQYF; CDR3 DNA: TGTGCCAGCAGCTTAAGGAGCGGAGCTTTTCCCGAGCAGTACTTC
D gene: TRBD2; V gene: TRBV5-1; clone size: NA; J gene: TRBJ2-3; CDR3 protein: CASSPSSGSTTDTQYF; CDR3 DNA: TGCGCCAGCAGCCCTTCTAGCGGGAGTACGACAGATACGCAGTATTTT
D gene: NA; V gene: TRBV7-9; clone size: NA; J gene: TRBJ1-2; CDR3 protein: CASSLEGRTFYGYTF; CDR3 DNA: TGTGCCAGCAGCTTAGAAGGCAGGACTTTCTATGGCTACACCTTC
D gene: TRBD1; V gene: TRBV25-1; clone size: NA; J gene: TRBJ1-2; CDR3 protein: CASREGADYGYTF; CDR3 DNA: TGTGCCAGCAGGGAGGGGGCGGACTATGGCTACACCTTC
D gene: NA; V gene: TRBV7-9; clone size: NA; J gene: TRBJ2-7; CDR3 protein: CASSLADWPSAYEQYF; CDR3 DNA: TGTGCCAGCAGCTTAGCGGACTGGCCTAGCGCCTACGAGCAGTACTTC
D gene: NA; V gene: TRBV7-9; clone size: NA; J gene: TRBJ2-1; CDR3 protein: CASSPPGGLPLNEQFF; CDR3 DNA: TGTGCCAGCAGCCCGCCCGGAGGGCTCCCCCTGAATGAGCAGTTCTTC
D gene: NA; V gene: TRBV27; clone size: NA; J gene: TRBJ2-7; CDR3 protein: CASSNQGGGTYEQYF; CDR3 DNA: TGTGCCAGCAGTAATCAGGGAGGGGGGACATACGAGCAGTACTTC
D gene: NA; V gene: TRBV28; clone size: NA; J gene: TRBJ1-1; CDR3 protein: CASSLYRQAMYTEAFF; CDR3 DNA: TGTGCCAGCAGTTTATACCGACAGGCTATGTACACTGAAGCTTTCTTT
D gene: TRBD1; V gene: TRBV19; clone size: NA; J gene: TRBJ2-7; CDR3 protein: CASSMGTGDYEQYF; CDR3 DNA: TGTGCCAGTAGTATGGGGACAGGGGACTACGAGCAGTACTTC
D gene: TRBD2; V gene: TRBV11-2; clone size: few; J gene: TRBJ2-1; CDR3 protein: CASSLAGGENEQFF; CDR3 DNA: TGTGCCAGCAGCTTGGCGGGAGGGGAGAATGAGCAGTTCTTC
D gene: TRBD2; V gene: TRBV13; clone size: NA; J gene: TRBJ2-1; CDR3 protein: CASSLELAGLYNEQFF; CDR3 DNA: TGTGCCAGCAGCTTAGAACTAGCGGGGCTGTACAATGAGCAGTTCTTC
D gene: TRBD2; V gene: TRBV10-3; clone size: NA; J gene: TRBJ2-7; CDR3 protein: CATVSGDSYEQYF; CDR3 DNA: TGTGCCACTGTCAGCGGGGACTCCTACGAGCAGTACTTC
D gene: NA; V gene: TRBV7-9; clone size: NA; J gene: TRBJ1-4; CDR3 protein: CASSLARGAPEKLFF; CDR3 DNA: TGTGCCAGCAGCTTAGCGCGGGGTGCCCCTGAAAAACTGTTTTTT
D gene: TRBD2; V gene: TRBV2; clone size: NA; J gene: TRBJ2-7; CDR3 protein: CASSPGGSPYEQYF; CDR3 DNA: TGTGCCAGCAGCCCCGGCGGGAGTCCCTACGAGCAGTACTTC
D gene: TRBD2; V gene: TRBV9; clone size: once; J gene: TRBJ2-6; CDR3 protein: CASSVAPSGRTGANVLTF; CDR3 DNA: TGTGCCAGCAGCGTAGCGCCTAGCGGGAGGACTGGGGCCAACGTCCTGACTTTC
D gene: NA; V gene: TRBV9; clone size: NA; J gene: TRBJ2-1; CDR3 protein: CASSATNSAEQFF; CDR3 DNA: TGTGCCAGCAGCGCTACCAACTCTGCTGAGCAGTTCTTC
D gene: NA; V gene: TRBV18; clone size: NA; J gene: TRBJ1-6; CDR3 protein: CASSPRLPQMVSPLHF; CDR3 DNA: TGTGCCAGCTCACCGCGACTGCCACAAATGGTCTCACCCCTCCACTTT
D gene: NA; V gene: TRBV18; clone size: NA; J gene: TRBJ2-1; CDR3 protein: CASSPLYQGRNEQFF; CDR3 DNA: TGTGCCAGCTCACCTTTATACCAGGGGCGGAATGAGCAGTTCTTC
D gene: TRBD1; V gene: TRBV30; clone size: NA; J gene: TRBJ1-1; CDR3 protein: CACMGQLNTEAFF; CDR3 DNA: TGTGCCTGCATGGGACAGCTGAACACTGAAGCTTTCTTT
D gene: NA; V gene: TRBV30; clone size: NA; J gene: TRBJ1-6; CDR3 protein: CAWSVFVANSPLHF; CDR3 DNA: TGTGCCTGGAGTGTTTTCGTCGCGAATTCACCCCTCCACTTT
D gene: TRBD1; V gene: TRBV6-1; clone size: once; J gene: TRBJ2-4; CDR3 protein: CASSEAGTGKIVIQYF; CDR3 DNA: TGTGCCAGCAGTGAAGCGGGGACAGGGAAAATCGTGATTCAGTACTTC
D gene: NA; V gene: TRBV11-2; clone size: NA; J gene: TRBJ1-6; CDR3 protein: CASSLDLIDSPLHF; CDR3 DNA: TGTGCCAGCAGCTTAGATCTAATTGATTCACCCCTCCACTTT
D gene: TRBD2; V gene: TRBV7-3; clone size: NA; J gene: TRBJ2-1; CDR3 protein: CASSLAGADSYNEQFF; CDR3 DNA: TGTGCCAGCTCACTAGCGGGGGCCGACTCCTACAATGAGCAGTTCTTC
D gene: NA; V gene: TRBV28; clone size: NA; J gene: TRBJ2-7; CDR3 protein: CASSSNPFLAATYEQYF; CDR3 DNA: TGTGCCAGCAGTTCAAATCCCTTTCTAGCAGCCACCTACGAGCAGTACTTC
D gene: NA; V gene: TRBV5-1; clone size: few; J gene: TRBJ1-1; CDR3 protein: CASQSGTRQNTEAFF; CDR3 DNA: TGCGCCAGTCAAAGTGGGACACGGCAGAACACTGAAGCTTTCTTT
D gene: NA; V gene: TRBV5-1; clone size: few; J gene: TRBJ1-5; CDR3 protein: CASSPSGNQPQHF; CDR3 DNA: TGCGCCAGCAGCCCCAGTGGCAATCAGCCCCAGCATTTT
D gene: NA; V gene: TRBV18; clone size: NA; J gene: TRBJ2-6; CDR3 protein: CASSPLVTGSGANVLTF; CDR3 DNA: TGTGCCAGCTCACCACTTGTGACTGGCTCTGGGGCCAACGTCCTGACTTTC
D gene: TRBD1; V gene: TRBV6-5; clone size: NA; J gene: TRBJ1-6; CDR3 protein: CASSPHRGSSPLHF; CDR3 DNA: TGTGCCAGCAGTCCCCACAGGGGAAGTTCACCCCTCCACTTT
D gene: NA; V gene: TRBV5-1; clone size: NA; J gene: TRBJ2-5; CDR3 protein: CASSFRLQETQYF; CDR3 DNA: TGCGCCAGCAGCTTTCGGTTACAAGAGACCCAGTACTTC
D gene: TRBD1; V gene: TRBV28; clone size: NA; J gene: TRBJ2-5; CDR3 protein: CASSSTGTGVDSQYF; CDR3 DNA: TGTGCCAGCAGCTCAACCGGGACAGGGGTTGATTCCCAGTACTTC
D gene: NA; V gene: TRBV13; clone size: NA; J gene: TRBJ1-2; CDR3 protein: CASSLVEGSGYTF; CDR3 DNA: TGTGCCAGCAGCTTAGTAGAGGGTTCTGGCTACACCTTC
D gene: TRBD2; V gene: TRBV7-9; clone size: NA; J gene: TRBJ2-7; CDR3 protein: CATQRGYFYEQYF; CDR3 DNA: TGTGCCACCCAGCGGGGATACTTCTACGAGCAGTACTTC
D gene: TRBD1; V gene: TRBV9; clone size: NA; J gene: TRBJ1-2; CDR3 protein: CASSVADRGGYGYTF; CDR3 DNA: TGTGCCAGCAGCGTAGCCGACAGGGGCGGCTATGGCTACACCTTC
D gene: TRBD2; V gene: TRBV18; clone size: few; J gene: TRBJ2-1; CDR3 protein: CASSPPGGAYNEQFF; CDR3 DNA: TGTGCCAGCTCACCACCGGGGGGGGCCTACAATGAGCAGTTCTTC
D gene: NA; V gene: TRBV7-2; clone size: NA; J gene: TRBJ2-3; CDR3 protein: CASSKQDRDTQYF; CDR3 DNA: TGTGCCAGCAGCAAACAAGACAGGGATACGCAGTATTTT
D gene: NA; V gene: TRBV29-1; clone size: NA; J gene: TRBJ1-4; CDR3 protein: CSGTAATNEKLFF; CDR3 DNA: TGCAGCGGCACTGCTGCAACTAATGAAAAACTGTTTTTT